Listed below are T cell receptor beta chains from one sample, sequenced in a study of blood T cell repertoires in COVID-19. Measured with immunoSEQ multiplex PCR; TCRdb has only the in-frame clones, and not every one. The table records hundreds of thousands of clones, more than 70% of them present only once. Input material: peripheral blood. Every receptor here comes from a middle-aged woman who had recovered from COVID-19. CDR3s include the opening cysteine and the closing phenylalanine or tryptophan.

V: TRBV12-3/TRBV12-4; CDR3: CASGQPPEKLFF
V: TRBV7-3; CDR3: CASSLAAGGVYEQYF
V: TRBV5-6; CDR3: CASSLRGSGMNIQYF
V: TRBV18; CDR3: CASSLDLVTGELFF
V: TRBV9; CDR3: CASSAGGNYGYTF
V: TRBV10-3; CDR3: CAISESGLAGGFTDTQYF
V: TRBV15; CDR3: CATSPRAPGEAFF
V: TRBV6-2/TRBV6-3; CDR3: CASSYFPTGAAGPQHF
V: TRBV30; CDR3: CAWTPGGTNEKLFF
V: TRBV19; CDR3: CASTRDPRGYTEAFF
V: TRBV11-2; CDR3: CASSLGGGSGNTIYF
V: TRBV27; CDR3: CASSPGLSTDTQYF
V: TRBV5-1; CDR3: CASSTDRGPSSGNTIYF
V: TRBV28; CDR3: CASSWGSGYTGELFF
V: TRBV27; CDR3: CASSPTVANSPLHF
V: TRBV5-6; CDR3: CASSSSSYEQYF
V: TRBV7-2; CDR3: CASSPRRLGSTDTQYF
V: TRBV5-8; CDR3: CASSLGGGGDQPQHF
V: TRBV19; CDR3: CASSPGTTRFF
V: TRBV9; CDR3: CASSALAGAGTDTQYF
V: TRBV11-3; CDR3: CASSPRVAGIEQFF
V: TRBV27; CDR3: CASSFRTSRGELFF
V: TRBV5-8; CDR3: CASRSLTDTQYF
V: TRBV13; CDR3: CASSLRGTNQPQHF
V: TRBV6-6; CDR3: CASRSRQGTYEQYF
V: TRBV5-4; CDR3: CASSSGGDSSGQPQHF
V: TRBV29-1; CDR3: CSVVGVPAAGGHAGELFF
V: TRBV7-7; CDR3: CASSPRGRSYTYNEQFF
V: TRBV2; CDR3: CASPGGASDTQYF
V: TRBV6-6; CDR3: CASRPRDYNYNEQFF
V: TRBV19; CDR3: CASSRASGETQYF
V: TRBV6-2/TRBV6-3; CDR3: CASSYQEDRPRGAFF
V: TRBV9; CDR3: CASSVGGTSLKQFF
V: TRBV19; CDR3: CASSIDLRQTATQYF
V: TRBV30; CDR3: CAGRTVPEAFF
V: TRBV5-4; CDR3: CASSLRTRGGPNTEAFF
V: TRBV11-3; CDR3: CASSLPGWDTEAFF
V: TRBV3-1/TRBV3-2; CDR3: CASSQADRARDEQYF
V: TRBV7-8; CDR3: CASSLAQGMNTEAFF
V: TRBV5-1; CDR3: CASAGTGGSETQYF
V: TRBV6-2/TRBV6-3; CDR3: CASSRTATRDTIYF
V: TRBV5-1; CDR3: CASSPGLAGAYNEQFF